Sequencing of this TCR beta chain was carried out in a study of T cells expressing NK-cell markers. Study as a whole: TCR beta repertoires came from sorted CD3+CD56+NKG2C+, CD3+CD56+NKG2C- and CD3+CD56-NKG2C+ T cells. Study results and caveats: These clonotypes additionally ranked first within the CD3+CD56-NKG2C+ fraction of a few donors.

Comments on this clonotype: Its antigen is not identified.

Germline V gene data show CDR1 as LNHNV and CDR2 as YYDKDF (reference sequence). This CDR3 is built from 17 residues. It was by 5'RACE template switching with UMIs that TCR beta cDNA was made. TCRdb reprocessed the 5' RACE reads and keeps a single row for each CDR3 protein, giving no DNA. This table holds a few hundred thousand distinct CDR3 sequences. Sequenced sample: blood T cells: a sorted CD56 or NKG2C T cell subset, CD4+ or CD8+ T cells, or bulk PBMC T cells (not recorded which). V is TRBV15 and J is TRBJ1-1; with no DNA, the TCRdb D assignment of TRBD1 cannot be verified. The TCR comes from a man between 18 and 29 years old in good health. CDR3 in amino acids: CATSPVPGQGMNTEAFF.